The rows below give T cell receptor beta chains drawn from one sample of a study of human T cells and chemical hapten exposure. TCRdb ran MiXCR on the RACE reads and lists one entry per CDR3 protein. The table includes approximately 400,000 distinct CDR3 sequences, about 4.4% detected once. Material: whole blood, obtained in connection with sensitization to the hapten diphenylcyclopropenone (DPC). The source of these receptors is a woman aged 50 to 60 with alopecia areata. Some clones in this sample may be carry-over from other donors' samples. Each CDR3 is given with its conserved first and last residue. Each record gives: V gene, clone size, D gene, J gene, CDR3 protein, CDR3 DNA. D genes are given only for firm matches. Some rows mark clone size as missing; the rest say once, few, many or name a class of expanded clone.

v_gene: TRBV5-6; abundance: many; d_gene: TRBD1; j_gene: TRBJ1-5; CDR3aa: CASSQGESSNPHF; CDR3nt: TGTGCCAGCAGCCAGGGGGAGTCGTCAAATCCGCATTTT
v_gene: TRBV20-1; abundance: many; d_gene: TRBD2; j_gene: TRBJ2-3; CDR3aa: CSAQGLAGEEDTQYF; CDR3nt: TGCAGTGCCCAGGGACTAGCGGGAGAGGAAGATACGCAGTATTTT
v_gene: TRBV13; abundance: many; d_gene: TRBD1; j_gene: TRBJ2-7; CDR3aa: CASRGTGGDPVLGQYF; CDR3nt: TGTGCCAGCAGGGGGACAGGGGGCGACCCAGTGCTGGGGCAGTACTTC
v_gene: TRBV6-1; abundance: many; d_gene: NA; j_gene: TRBJ1-5; CDR3aa: CASSEPRGASLSNQPQHF; CDR3nt: TGTGCCAGCAGTGAACCCCGCGGGGCTTCCCTTAGCAATCAGCCCCAGCATTTT
v_gene: TRBV27; abundance: many; d_gene: TRBD1; j_gene: TRBJ1-6; CDR3aa: CASSQTGNGSPLHF; CDR3nt: TGTGCCAGCAGTCAGACAGGGAACGGGTCACCCCTCCACTTT
v_gene: TRBV10-2; abundance: few; d_gene: TRBD1; j_gene: TRBJ1-2; CDR3aa: CASRGTGLNNYGYTF; CDR3nt: TGCGCCAGCAGAGGGACAGGGTTAAACAACTATGGCTACACCTTC
v_gene: TRBV29-1; abundance: once; d_gene: NA; j_gene: TRBJ2-7; CDR3aa: CSVPKSSYEQYF; CDR3nt: TGCAGCGTACCAAAAAGCTCCTACGAGCAGTACTTC
v_gene: TRBV2; abundance: NA; d_gene: TRBD2; j_gene: TRBJ2-3; CDR3aa: CAVGETSGRDTQYF; CDR3nt: TGTGCCGTGGGGGAGACTAGCGGGAGAGATACGCAGTATTTT
v_gene: TRBV5-1; abundance: many; d_gene: NA; j_gene: TRBJ1-5; CDR3aa: CASSLGRENGPYSNQPQHF; CDR3nt: TGCGCCAGCAGCTTGGGGAGGGAAAATGGGCCATATAGCAATCAGCCCCAGCATTTT
v_gene: TRBV7-6; abundance: many; d_gene: NA; j_gene: TRBJ1-1; CDR3aa: CASTQTMGARTEAFF; CDR3nt: TGTGCCAGCACTCAAACGATGGGGGCGCGGACTGAAGCTTTCTTT
v_gene: TRBV3-1; abundance: many; d_gene: NA; j_gene: TRBJ1-2; CDR3aa: CASSQAGEGNGYTF; CDR3nt: TGTGCCAGCAGCCAAGCAGGGGAAGGGAATGGCTACACCTTC